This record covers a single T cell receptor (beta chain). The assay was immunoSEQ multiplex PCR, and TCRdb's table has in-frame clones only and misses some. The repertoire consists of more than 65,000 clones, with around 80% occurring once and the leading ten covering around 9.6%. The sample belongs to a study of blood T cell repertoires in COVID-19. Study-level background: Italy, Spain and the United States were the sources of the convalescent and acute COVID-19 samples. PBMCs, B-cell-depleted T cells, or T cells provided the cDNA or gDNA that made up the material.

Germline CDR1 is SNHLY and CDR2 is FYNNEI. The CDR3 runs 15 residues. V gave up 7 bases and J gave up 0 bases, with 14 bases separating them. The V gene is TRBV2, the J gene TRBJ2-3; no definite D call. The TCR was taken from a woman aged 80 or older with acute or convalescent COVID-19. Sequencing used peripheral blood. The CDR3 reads CASNLGTSSTDTQYF. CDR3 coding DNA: TGTGCCAGCAACCTAGGAACTTCTAGCACAGATACGCAGTATTTT. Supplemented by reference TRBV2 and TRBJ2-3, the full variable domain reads EPEVTQTPSHQVTQMGQEVILRCVPISNHLYFYWYRQILGQKVEFLVSFYNNEISEKSEIFDDQFSVERPDGSNFTLKIRSTKLEDSAMYFCASNLGTSSTDTQYFGPGTRLTVL.